Shown below are 24 T cell receptor beta chains from a single sample sequenced in a study of T cell responses to AZD1222 COVID-19 vaccine. TCRdb keeps only in-frame clones here, not all; method: immunoSEQ multiplex PCR. The sample lists around 160,000 clones, 94% occurring once. The source was peripheral blood, collected on day 0 of AZD1222 vaccination. The origin of the receptors is an adult in good health.

This clone has just one count. The rearrangement joins TRBV6-5 to TRBJ1-2; no reliable D call. Trimming removed 8 bases from V and 6 bases from J, with 7 bases in between. CDR1 is MNHEY, CDR2 SVGAGI, per germline. CDR3 size: 10 residues. The CDR3 DNA sequence: TGTGCCAGCGGAATCGATGGCTACACCTTC. Protein product: CASGIDGYTF.

CDR3 sequence: CAWRGPYTEAFF. The CDR3 coding sequence is TGTGCCTGGAGGGGTCCCTATACTGAAGCTTTCTTT. V gene TRBV30 combines with J gene TRBJ1-1, with no clear D. The CDR3 sequence is 12 residues long. Per germline, CDR1 GTSNPN and CDR2 SVGIG (reference sequence). V gave up 3 bases and J gave up 5 bases, with 10 bases separating them.

The rearrangement links TRBV2 to TRBJ1-2; weak D call: TRBD1 (5 bases). The CDR3 is 16 residues long. Per the germline V gene, CDR1 is SNHLY and CDR2 is FYNNEI. V was pared by 1 base and J by 4 bases, with 16 bases between. CDR3 coding DNA: TGTGCCAGCAGTGAAGTTAGCGTATCCGACAGCTATGGCTACACCTTC. It specifies CASSEVSVSDSYGYTF.

This clone was seen a single time. CDR3 nucleotides: TGTGCCAGCAGCCCGGGACTAGCGGGAGATTCGGATACGCAGTATTTT. Translated, it gives CASSPGLAGDSDTQYF. V is TRBV3-1 (or the pseudogene TRBV3-2) and J is TRBJ2-3; 14 bases are shared with TRBD2. Germline-derived CDR1 and CDR2 are LGHDT and YNNKEL (reference sequence). The V gene end was trimmed by 4 bases and the J gene end by 6 bases; junction bases not matched to a gene: 6. This CDR3 spans 16 amino acids.

The gene calls are TRBV3-1 (or the pseudogene TRBV3-2) and TRBJ2-4; no firm D call. Germline assignment: CDR1 LGHDT and CDR2 YNNKEL (reference sequence). Trimming stripped 3 bases from V and 1 base from J, with 4 bases between. The CDR3 has 13 amino acids. The CDR3 DNA follows: TGTGCCAGCAGCCAGGGGGCCAAAAACATTCAGTACTTC. Protein product: CASSQGAKNIQYF.

The chain recombines TRBV12-3 or TRBV12-4 with TRBJ1-5; D is unresolved. Trimming removed 3 bases from V and 9 bases from J, with 12 bases in between. This CDR3 is 13 amino acids long. In DNA form, the CDR3 reads TGTGCCAGCAGTTTGTCGAGGGTCGGGCCCCAGCATTTT. Translated, it gives CASSLSRVGPQHF.

This chain uses TRBV6-5 with TRBJ1-4, with D uncertain. The CDR3 spans 16 residues. Trimming left V 0 bases short and J 5 bases short, with 13 bases between. From germline, CDR1 is MNHEY and CDR2 SVGAGI. CDR3 protein: CASSYSDGTGNEKLFF. The CDR3 nucleotides are TGTGCCAGCAGTTACTCGGACGGAACTGGGAATGAAAAACTGTTTTTT.

The rearrangement links TRBV28 to TRBJ1-3; D is perhaps TRBD1 (5 bases). V was cut by 6 bases and J by 3 bases, with 18 bases left in between. Germline V gives CDR1 MDHEN, CDR2 SYDVKM. There are 16 residues in the CDR3. The CDR3 protein is CASSPMGRLNGNTIYF. CDR3 coding DNA: TGTGCCAGCAGCCCTATGGGACGTTTAAATGGAAACACCATATATTTT. Full variable domain (remainder filled in from reference TRBV28 and TRBJ1-3): DVKVTQSSRYLVKRTGEKVFLECVQDMDHENMFWYRQDPGLGLRLIYFSYDVKMKEKGDIPEGYSVSREKKERFSLILESASTNQTSMYLCASSPMGRLNGNTIYFGEGSWLTVV.

V is TRBV3-1 (or the pseudogene TRBV3-2) and J is TRBJ1-2; 8 bases fit TRBD1. The J segment lost 8 bases and the V segment lost 0 bases, leaving 8 bases of the junction unmatched. There are 15 residues in the CDR3. CDR1 and CDR2 (germline): LGHDT, YNNKEL (reference sequence). As DNA, the CDR3 is TGTGCCAGCAGCCAAGAAAATAGGGACAGGAACGGCTACACCTTC. Protein product: CASSQENRDRNGYTF.

This rearrangement joins TRBV11-2 to TRBJ1-1, with no clear D. CDR1 is SGHAT, CDR2 FQNNGV, per germline. CDR3 length: 13 residues. Trimming stripped 8 bases from V and 1 base from J, with 11 bases between. The CDR3: CASVGRGNTEAFF. The CDR3 DNA reads as TGTGCCAGCGTCGGGAGAGGGAACACTGAAGCTTTCTTT. Looking up the rest from reference TRBV11-2 and TRBJ1-1 gives the full variable domain: EAGVAQSPRYKIIEKRQSVAFWCNPISGHATLYWYQQILGQGPKLLIQFQNNGVVDDSQLPKDRFSAERLKGVDSTLKIQPAKLEDSAVYLCASVGRGNTEAFFGQGTRLTVV.

The rearrangement joins TRBV5-4 to TRBJ2-2; D may be TRBD1 or TRBD2 (6 bases each). Germline CDR1 reads SGHNT; CDR2 reads YYREEE (reference sequence). V was pared by 3 bases and J by 5 bases, with 17 bases between. The CDR3 consists of 16 residues. The DNA for the CDR3 is TGTGCCAGCAGCTGGGACTTCCTTCAGGGGACCGGGGAGCTGTTTTTT. This gives the protein CASSWDFLQGTGELFF.

This chain connects TRBV19 to TRBJ1-2; 10 positions agree with TRBD1. Looked up from germline, CDR1 is LNHDA and CDR2 is SQIVND (reference sequence). This CDR3 spans 13 amino acids. V lost 9 bases, J lost 6 bases, and 7 bases stayed unmatched. Here the CDR3 DNA reads TGTGCCAGCCGGGACAGGGGTGAAAATGGCTACACCTTC. It translates to CASRDRGENGYTF.

V gene TRBV7-2 combines with J gene TRBJ2-3; 8 nucleotides match TRBD2. Germline V CDR1 and CDR2: SGHTA, FQGNSA. The CDR3 consists of 17 residues. The J segment lost 1 base and the V segment lost 2 bases, leaving 8 bases of the junction unmatched. CDR3 sequence reads: CASSLYPAGAGTDTQYF. The CDR3 bases are TGTGCCAGCAGCTTATACCCAGCGGGAGCGGGCACAGATACGCAGTATTTT.

V usage is TRBV27 and J usage is TRBJ1-2; 9 bases are shared with TRBD1. The J segment lost 4 bases and the V segment lost 2 bases, leaving 11 bases of the junction unmatched. The length of the CDR3 is 17 residues. Germline-derived CDR1 and CDR2 are MNHEY and SMNVEV (reference sequence). The CDR3 protein is CASSLQSHRDRAYGYTF. The CDR3 nucleotides read TGTGCCAGCAGTTTACAATCCCACCGGGACAGGGCCTATGGCTACACCTTC.

The chain recombines TRBV27 with TRBJ2-7, with D perhaps TRBD2 (5 bases). The length of the CDR3 is 12 residues. The germline V gene has CDR1 MNHEY and CDR2 SMNVEV (reference sequence). The germline V and J ends were trimmed by 10 bases and 3 bases, with 13 bases remaining between them. The CDR3 nucleotides read TGTGCCACCGGGGAATCCGGCTACGAGCAGTACTTC. Translation: CATGESGYEQYF.

V usage is TRBV7-9 and J usage is TRBJ1-1; D perhaps matches TRBD1 (6 bases). This CDR3 is built from 13 residues. With 4 bases removed from V and 1 base from J, the gap between germline ends came to 7 bases. Germline V gene sequence: CDR1 SEHNR, CDR2 FQNEAQ (reference sequence). The chain's CDR3 is CASSSQGNTEAFF. CDR3 nucleotides: TGTGCCAGCAGCTCACAGGGGAACACTGAAGCTTTCTTT.

This chain links TRBV5-1 with TRBJ1-4; 8 bases map to TRBD1. The CDR3 is 14 residues long. Trimming removed 6 bases from V and 7 bases from J; junction bases left unmatched: 8. In germline, CDR1 is SGHRS, CDR2 YFSETQ. DNA of the CDR3: TGCGCCAGCACCCGGACAGGGAAGGGTGAAAAACTGTTTTTT. This translates into CASTRTGKGEKLFF.

V is TRBV10-3 and J is TRBJ1-5; the D is unclear. Germline CDR1 ENHRY, CDR2 SYGVKD. Trimming cost V 0 bases and J 4 bases, with 7 bases left between them. The length of the CDR3 is 14 residues. DNA for the CDR3: TGTGCCATCAGTGAGTCAGGCACAAATCAGCCCCAGCATTTT. Protein: CAISESGTNQPQHF.

The chain links TRBV28 to TRBJ2-2; D gene ambiguous. The CDR3 runs 14 residues. Trimming shortened V by 4 bases and J by 1 base, and 7 bases separated the two germline ends. Germline V gene data show CDR1 as MDHEN and CDR2 as SYDVKM. CDR3 nucleotides: TGTGCCAGCAGTTCAATACAGAACACCGGGGAGCTGTTTTTT. Translated: CASSSIQNTGELFF.

The gene calls are TRBV18 and TRBJ2-2; tentative D call: TRBD1 (6 bases). Trimming took 6 bases from V and 6 from J, leaving 14 bases between them. Per the germline V gene, CDR1 is KGHSH and CDR2 is LQKENI. CDR3 length: 14 residues. CDR3 region: CASSRGVQAGELFF. The CDR3 DNA reads TGTGCCAGCTCCAGGGGCGTCCAGGCCGGGGAGCTGTTTTTT.

The chain has TRBV12-3 or TRBV12-4 and TRBJ1-3; no clear D gene. The CDR3 totals 13 residues. Deletions cut 3 bases from V and 0 bases from J, with 3 bases between. CDR3 loop: CASSLNSGNTIYF. Written as DNA, the CDR3 is TGTGCCAGCAGTTTGAACTCTGGAAACACCATATATTTT.

This clone showed up just a few times. The rearrangement uses TRBV10-3 and TRBJ2-2; 7 bases fit TRBD1. Trimming at V came to 5 bases and at J to 3 bases, leaving 6 bases not matched to a gene. Germline V lookup: CDR1 ENHRY, CDR2 SYGVKD. The CDR3 has 15 residues. CDR3 bases: TGTGCCATCAGTTGGACAGGAGATGACACCGGGGAGCTGTTTTTT. It encodes CAISWTGDDTGELFF.

The chain joins TRBV18 to TRBJ2-7; 7 bases align to TRBD1. Germline V gives CDR1 KGHSH, CDR2 LQKENI. V lost 6 bases to trimming and J lost 4 bases; unmatched junction nucleotides: 9. This CDR3 has 14 amino acids. The DNA for the CDR3 is TGTGCCAGCTCTTCCACAGGGGTGGCATACGAGCAGTACTTC. Translated, it gives CASSSTGVAYEQYF.

This chain joins TRBV25-1 and TRBJ1-2; D remains unclear. V lost 1 base and J lost 5, with 8 bases in between. From germline, CDR1 is MGHDK and CDR2 SYGVNS. CDR3 length equals 13 residues. The CDR3 region has the DNA TGTGCCAGCAGTGAATCAGACCAATATGGCTACACCTTC. This translates into CASSESDQYGYTF.